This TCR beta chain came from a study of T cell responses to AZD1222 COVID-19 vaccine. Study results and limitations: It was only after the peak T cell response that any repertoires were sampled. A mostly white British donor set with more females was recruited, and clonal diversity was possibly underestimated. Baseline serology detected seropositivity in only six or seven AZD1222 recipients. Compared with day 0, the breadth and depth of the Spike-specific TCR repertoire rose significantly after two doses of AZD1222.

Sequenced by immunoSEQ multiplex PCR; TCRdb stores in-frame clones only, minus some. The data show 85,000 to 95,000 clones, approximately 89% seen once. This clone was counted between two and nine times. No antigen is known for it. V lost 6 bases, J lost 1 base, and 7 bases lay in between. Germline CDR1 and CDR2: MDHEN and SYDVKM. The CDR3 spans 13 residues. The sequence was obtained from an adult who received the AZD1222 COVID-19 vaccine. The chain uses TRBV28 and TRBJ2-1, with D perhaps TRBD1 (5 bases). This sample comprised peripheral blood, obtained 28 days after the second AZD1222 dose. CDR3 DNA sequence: TGTGCCAGCAGAAGGGGTTCCTACAATGAGCAGTTCTTC. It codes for CASRRGSYNEQFF. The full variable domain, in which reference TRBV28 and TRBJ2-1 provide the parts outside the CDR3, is DVKVTQSSRYLVKRTGEKVFLECVQDMDHENMFWYRQDPGLGLRLIYFSYDVKMKEKGDIPEGYSVSREKKERFSLILESASTNQTSMYLCASRRGSYNEQFFGPGTRLTVL.